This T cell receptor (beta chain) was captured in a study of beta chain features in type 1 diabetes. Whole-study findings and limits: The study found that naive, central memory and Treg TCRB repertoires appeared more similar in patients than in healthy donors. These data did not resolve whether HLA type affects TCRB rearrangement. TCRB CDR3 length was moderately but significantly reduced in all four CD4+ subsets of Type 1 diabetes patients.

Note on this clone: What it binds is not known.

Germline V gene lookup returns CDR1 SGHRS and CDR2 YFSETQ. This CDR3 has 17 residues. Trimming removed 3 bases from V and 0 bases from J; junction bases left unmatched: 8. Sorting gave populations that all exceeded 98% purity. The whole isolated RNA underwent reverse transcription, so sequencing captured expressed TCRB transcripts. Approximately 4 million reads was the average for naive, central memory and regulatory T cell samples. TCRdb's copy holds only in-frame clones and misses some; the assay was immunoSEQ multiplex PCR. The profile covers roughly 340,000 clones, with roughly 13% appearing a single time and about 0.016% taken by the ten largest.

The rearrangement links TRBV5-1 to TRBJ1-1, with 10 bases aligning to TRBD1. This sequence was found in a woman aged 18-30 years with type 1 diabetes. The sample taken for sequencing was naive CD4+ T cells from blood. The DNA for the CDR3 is TGCGCCAGCAGCTCGACAGGGGGCGGGACCGTGAACACTGAAGCTTTCTTT. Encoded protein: CASSSTGGGTVNTEAFF. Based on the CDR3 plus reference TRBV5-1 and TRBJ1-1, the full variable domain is KAGVTQTPRYLIKTRGQQVTLSCSPISGHRSVSWYQQTPGQGLQFLFEYFSETQRNKGNFPGRFSGRQFSNSRSEMNVSTLELGDSALYLCASSSTGGGTVNTEAFFGQGTRLTVV.